This T cell receptor (beta chain) was recovered during a study of OX40 agonist ivuxolimab in advanced cancers. The wider study: Patients took ivuxolimab, an agonistic anti-OX40 (CD134) antibody. Head and neck, renal cell, melanoma or hepatocellular carcinoma were the cancers that dose-escalation patients had. General study results and limits: Fewer expanded clones were found on average in CD4+ than in CD8+ T cells. Undetermined was the antigen specificity of the expanded peripheral T cells.

A note on this clone: Its antigen is as yet unknown.

CDR3 length: 17 residues. V lost 1 base and J lost 5; bases outside the gene matches: 12. Germline CDR1 and CDR2: SGHNT and YENEEA. Clones were read by immunoSEQ multiplex PCR, and TCRdb kept only the in-frame ones, dropping some. Here the sample spans approximately 77,000 clones, around nine tenths being singletons. The V call is TRBV11-3, the J call TRBJ2-7; 9 positions agree with TRBD1. The receptor was isolated from an adult with an advanced solid tumor such as melanoma, head and neck, liver or kidney cancer. The sequencing used CD4+ or CD8+ T cells sorted from blood, collected in a trial of the OX40 agonist ivuxolimab. Written as DNA, the CDR3 is TGTGCCAGCAGCTTAGTGGTGGGGACAGGGAACACCCACGAGCAGTACTTC. Its protein product is CASSLVVGTGNTHEQYF.